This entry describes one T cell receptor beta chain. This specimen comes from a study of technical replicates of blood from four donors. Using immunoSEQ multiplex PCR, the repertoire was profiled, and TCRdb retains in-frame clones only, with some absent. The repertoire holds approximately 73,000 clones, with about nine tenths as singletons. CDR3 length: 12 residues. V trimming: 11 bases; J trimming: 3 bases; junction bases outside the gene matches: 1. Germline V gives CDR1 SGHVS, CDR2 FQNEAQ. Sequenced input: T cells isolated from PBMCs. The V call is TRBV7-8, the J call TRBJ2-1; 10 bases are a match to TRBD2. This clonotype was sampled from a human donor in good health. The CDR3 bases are TGTGCCGCTAGCGGGAGCTACAATGAGCAGTTCTTC. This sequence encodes CAASGSYNEQFF.